This paragraph covers one T cell receptor (beta chain) sequence. Assay: immunoSEQ multiplex PCR; the TCRdb copy retains only in-frame clones and omits some. The table lists 550,000 to 700,000 clones, around four fifths of them singletons. From germline, CDR1 is MDHEN and CDR2 SYDVKM. The CDR3 contains 15 residues. The germline V and J ends were trimmed by 5 bases and 1 base, with 15 bases remaining between them. These data originate in a study of shared clonotypes between healthy human individuals. This TCR was sampled from a woman aged 25-40 years in good health. Source material: memory CD4+ T cells sorted from blood. Stated subset: CD45RA-negative fraction. The chain uses TRBV28 and TRBJ2-7; D assignment may be TRBD1 or TRBD2 (5 bases each). The CDR3: CASSASVRGSYEQYF. In DNA form, the CDR3 reads TGTGCCAGCAGTGCATCTGTGAGGGGTTCCTACGAGCAGTACTTC.